This T cell receptor beta chain emerged from a study of blood T cell repertoires in COVID-19. Study background: PBMCs, B-cell-depleted T cells, or T cells were the source of the cDNA or gDNA that made up the material.

The CDR3 loop spans 20 amino acids. Unmatched junction bases numbered 15, after V lost 4 bases and J lost 0 bases. The germline V gene has CDR1 SGHRS and CDR2 YFSETQ. Here immunoSEQ multiplex PCR was the method, and the copy in TCRdb shows in-frame clones only, minus some. Among roughly 140,000 clones listed, around 82% were seen once. The cohort comprised adults aged roughly 18 to 95 years residing in under 30 US areas. Clinical history as reported by participants underpinned cohort assignment. Sequencing used PBMCs or T cells enriched from blood (not recorded which). The chain has TRBV5-1 and TRBJ2-3; TRBD2 matches 12 bases. The clonotype originates from a man aged 50 to 60 in a cohort exposed to, infected with or recovered from COVID-19 (not recorded which). This CDR3 is CASSPGQTSGSGFSTDTQYF. The CDR3 DNA follows: TGCGCCAGCAGCCCTGGACAGACTAGCGGGAGCGGGTTTAGCACAGATACGCAGTATTTT.